This TCR beta chain was profiled in a study of blood T cell repertoires in COVID-19. The V end was cut by 3 bases, the J end by 7 bases, with 13 bases between. This CDR3 has 14 residues. CDR1 ENHRY and CDR2 SYGVKD come from the germline V gene. Sequencing was performed with immunoSEQ multiplex PCR; in TCRdb, only in-frame clones are kept and a portion is missing. The sample consists of tens of thousands of clones, around 79% of them appearing once. This clone showed up just once. The sequencing sample was made of peripheral blood. The V and J genes are TRBV10-3 and TRBJ1-5, with a weak D call TRBD1 (6 bases). This clonotype was obtained from a man aged 55 to 70 with active or convalescent COVID-19. CDR3 bases: TGTGCCATCAGTGACCAGGGGATTAGGCAGCCCCAGCATTTT. Translation: CAISDQGIRQPQHF.